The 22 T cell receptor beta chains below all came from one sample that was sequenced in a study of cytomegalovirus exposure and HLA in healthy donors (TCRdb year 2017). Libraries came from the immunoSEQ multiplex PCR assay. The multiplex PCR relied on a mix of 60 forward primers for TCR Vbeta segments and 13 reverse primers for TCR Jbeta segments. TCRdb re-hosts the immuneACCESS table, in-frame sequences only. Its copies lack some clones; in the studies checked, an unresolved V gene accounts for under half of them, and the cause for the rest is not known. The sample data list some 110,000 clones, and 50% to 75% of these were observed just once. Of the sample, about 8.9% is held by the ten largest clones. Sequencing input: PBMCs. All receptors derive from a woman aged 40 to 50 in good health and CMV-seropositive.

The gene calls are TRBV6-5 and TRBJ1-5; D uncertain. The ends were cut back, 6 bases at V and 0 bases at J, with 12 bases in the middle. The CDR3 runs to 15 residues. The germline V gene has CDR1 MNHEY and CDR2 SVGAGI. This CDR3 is CASRPSGDSNQPQHF. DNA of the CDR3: TGTGCCAGCAGACCTTCCGGGGATAGCAATCAGCCCCAGCATTTT.

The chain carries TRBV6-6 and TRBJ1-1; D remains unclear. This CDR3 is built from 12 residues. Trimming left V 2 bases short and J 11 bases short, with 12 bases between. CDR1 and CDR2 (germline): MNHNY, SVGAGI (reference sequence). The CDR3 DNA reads TGTGCCAGCAGTTACGGGCTACGATGGGCTTTCTTT. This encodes CASSYGLRWAFF.

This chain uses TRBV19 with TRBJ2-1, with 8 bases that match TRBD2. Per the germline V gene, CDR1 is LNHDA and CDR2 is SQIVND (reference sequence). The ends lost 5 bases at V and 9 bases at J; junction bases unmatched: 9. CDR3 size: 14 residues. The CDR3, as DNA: TGTGCCAGTAGTCCCCGAACTAGCGGAGTTGAGCAGTTCTTC. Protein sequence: CASSPRTSGVEQFF.

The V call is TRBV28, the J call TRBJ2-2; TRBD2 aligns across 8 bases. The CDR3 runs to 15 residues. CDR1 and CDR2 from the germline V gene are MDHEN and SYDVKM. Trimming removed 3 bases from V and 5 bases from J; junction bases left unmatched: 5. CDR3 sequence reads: CASSFGTSLTGELFF. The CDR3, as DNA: TGTGCCAGCAGTTTCGGGACTAGTTTAACCGGGGAGCTGTTTTTT.

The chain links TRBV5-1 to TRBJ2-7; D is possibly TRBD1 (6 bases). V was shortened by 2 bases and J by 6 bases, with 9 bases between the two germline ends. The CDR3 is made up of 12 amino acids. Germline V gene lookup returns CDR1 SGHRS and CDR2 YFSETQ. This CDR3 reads CASSLGQFEQYF. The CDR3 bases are TGCGCCAGCAGCTTAGGACAGTTCGAGCAGTACTTC.

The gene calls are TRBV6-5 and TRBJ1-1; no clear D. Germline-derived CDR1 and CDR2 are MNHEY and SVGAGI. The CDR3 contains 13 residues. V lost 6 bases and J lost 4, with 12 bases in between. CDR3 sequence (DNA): TGTGCCAGCAGGATCACCGGCGGCACTGAAGCTTTCTTT. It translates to CASRITGGTEAFF.

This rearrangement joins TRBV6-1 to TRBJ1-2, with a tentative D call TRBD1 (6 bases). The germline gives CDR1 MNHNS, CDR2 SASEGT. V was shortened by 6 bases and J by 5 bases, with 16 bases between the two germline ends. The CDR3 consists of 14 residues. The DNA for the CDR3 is TGTGCCAGCAGGGACCTTGGACAGACTTATGGCTACACCTTC. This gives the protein CASRDLGQTYGYTF.

CDR3 DNA: TGTGCCAGCAGCCCCCCGACAGGGTACGAGCAGTACTTC. Its translation: CASSPPTGYEQYF. The J gene is TRBJ2-7, the V gene TRBV11-3; TRBD1 matches at 7 bases. Trimming took 5 bases from V and 4 from J; bases not matched to a gene: 5. Germline values: CDR1 SGHNT, CDR2 YENEEA. This CDR3 region has 13 residues.

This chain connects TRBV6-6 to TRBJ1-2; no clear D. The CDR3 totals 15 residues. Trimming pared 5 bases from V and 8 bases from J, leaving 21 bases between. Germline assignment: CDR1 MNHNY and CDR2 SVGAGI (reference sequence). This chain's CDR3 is CASSPQNSLTKGYTF. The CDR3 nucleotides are TGTGCCAGCAGTCCACAAAATTCCCTAACTAAAGGCTACACCTTC.

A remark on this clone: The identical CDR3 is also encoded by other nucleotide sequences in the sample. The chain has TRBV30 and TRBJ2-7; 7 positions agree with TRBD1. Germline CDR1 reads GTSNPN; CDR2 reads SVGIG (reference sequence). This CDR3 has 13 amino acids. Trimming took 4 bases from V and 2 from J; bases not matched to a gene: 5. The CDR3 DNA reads TGTGCCTGGACCCAGGGGGTAACCTACGAGCAGTACTTC. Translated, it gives CAWTQGVTYEQYF.

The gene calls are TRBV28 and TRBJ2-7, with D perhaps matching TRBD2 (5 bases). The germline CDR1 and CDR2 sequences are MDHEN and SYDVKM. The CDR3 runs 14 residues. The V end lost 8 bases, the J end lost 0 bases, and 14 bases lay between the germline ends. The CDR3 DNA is TGTGCCAGCGGCGTCGAGGGTTACTCCTACGAGCAGTACTTC. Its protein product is CASGVEGYSYEQYF.

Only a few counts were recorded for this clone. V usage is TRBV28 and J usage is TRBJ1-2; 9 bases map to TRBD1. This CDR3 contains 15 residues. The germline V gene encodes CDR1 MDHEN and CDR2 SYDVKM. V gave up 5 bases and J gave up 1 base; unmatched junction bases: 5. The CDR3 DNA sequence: TGTGCCAGCAGTCCGGGGACAGGGCATAACTATGGCTACACCTTC. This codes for CASSPGTGHNYGYTF.

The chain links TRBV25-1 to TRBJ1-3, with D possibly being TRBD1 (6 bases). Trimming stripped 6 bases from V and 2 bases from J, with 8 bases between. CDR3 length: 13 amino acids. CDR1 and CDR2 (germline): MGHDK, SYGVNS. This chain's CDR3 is CASSGQTGNTIYF. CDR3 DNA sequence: TGTGCCAGCAGCGGACAGACTGGAAACACCATATATTTT.

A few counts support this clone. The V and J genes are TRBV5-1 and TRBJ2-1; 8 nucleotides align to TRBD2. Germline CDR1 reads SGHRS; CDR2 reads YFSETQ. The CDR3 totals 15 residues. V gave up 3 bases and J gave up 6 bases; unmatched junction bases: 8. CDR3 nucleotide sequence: TGCGCCAGCAGCTGGGAAGCGGGGGTAGTCAATGAGCAGTTCTTC. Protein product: CASSWEAGVVNEQFF.

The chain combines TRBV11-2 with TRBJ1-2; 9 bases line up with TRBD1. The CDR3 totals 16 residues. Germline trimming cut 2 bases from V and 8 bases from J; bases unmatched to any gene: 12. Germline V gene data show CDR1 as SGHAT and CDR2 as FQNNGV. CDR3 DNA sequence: TGTGCCAGCAGCTTACCGCCGGGACAGGGATCGGTGGGCTACACCTTC. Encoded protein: CASSLPPGQGSVGYTF.

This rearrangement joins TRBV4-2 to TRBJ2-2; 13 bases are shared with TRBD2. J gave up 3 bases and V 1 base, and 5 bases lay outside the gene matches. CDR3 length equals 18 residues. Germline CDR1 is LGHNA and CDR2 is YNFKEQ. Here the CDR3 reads CASSQAGTSGTYTGELFF. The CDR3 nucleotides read TGTGCCAGCAGCCAAGCCGGGACTAGCGGGACCTACACCGGGGAGCTGTTTTTT.

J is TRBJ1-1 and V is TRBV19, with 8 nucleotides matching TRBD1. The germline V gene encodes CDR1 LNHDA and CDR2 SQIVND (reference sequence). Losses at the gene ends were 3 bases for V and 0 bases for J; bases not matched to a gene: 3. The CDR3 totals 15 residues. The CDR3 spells CASSMTGDLNTEAFF. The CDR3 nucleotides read TGTGCCAGTAGTATGACAGGGGACTTGAACACTGAAGCTTTCTTT.

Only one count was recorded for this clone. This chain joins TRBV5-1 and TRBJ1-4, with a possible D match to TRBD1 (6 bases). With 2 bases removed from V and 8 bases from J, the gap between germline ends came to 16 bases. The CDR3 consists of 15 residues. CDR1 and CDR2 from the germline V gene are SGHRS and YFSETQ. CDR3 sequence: CASSLAPQGQEKLFF. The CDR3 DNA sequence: TGCGCCAGCAGCTTAGCTCCGCAGGGGCAGGAAAAACTGTTTTTT.

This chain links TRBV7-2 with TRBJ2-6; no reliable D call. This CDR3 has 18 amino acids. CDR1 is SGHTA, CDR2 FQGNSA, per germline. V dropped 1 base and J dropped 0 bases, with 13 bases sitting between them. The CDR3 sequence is CASSLVGTPGSGANVLTF. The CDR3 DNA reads TGTGCCAGCAGCTTAGTAGGCACTCCGGGCTCTGGGGCCAACGTCCTGACTTTC.

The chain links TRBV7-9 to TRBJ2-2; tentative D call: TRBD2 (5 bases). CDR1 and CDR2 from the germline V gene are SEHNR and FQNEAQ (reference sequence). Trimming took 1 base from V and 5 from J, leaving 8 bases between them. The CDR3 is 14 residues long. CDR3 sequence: CASSLGGSTGELFF. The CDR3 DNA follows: TGTGCCAGCAGCTTAGGAGGGAGTACCGGGGAGCTGTTTTTT.

The CDR3 region has the DNA TGTGCCAGCACCCGGGACAGGGTAGGGTACGAGCAGTACTTC. This translates into CASTRDRVGYEQYF. The rearrangement links TRBV2 to TRBJ2-7; 9 bases align to TRBD1. The V and J ends lost 7 bases and 4 bases, in that order; junction bases with no gene match: 8. Per the germline V gene, CDR1 is SNHLY and CDR2 is FYNNEI. CDR3 length: 14 amino acids.

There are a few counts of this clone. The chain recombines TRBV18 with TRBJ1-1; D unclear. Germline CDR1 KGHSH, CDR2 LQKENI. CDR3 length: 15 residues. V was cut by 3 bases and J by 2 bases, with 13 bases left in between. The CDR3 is CASSPLPEGNTEAFF. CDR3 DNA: TGTGCCAGCTCACCCCTTCCCGAGGGTAACACTGAAGCTTTCTTT.